The sequence of this T cell receptor beta chain was determined in a study of PD-L1 blockade in urothelial cancer. Study as a whole: Patients commenced intravenous atezolizumab, 1,200 mg every 3 weeks, in 2014. Males with urothelial cancer arising in the bladder constituted twenty-five of the 29 patients.

This CDR3 spans 14 amino acids. Per the germline V gene, CDR1 is SEHNR and CDR2 is FQNEAQ (reference sequence). Trimming pared 8 bases from V and 2 bases from J, leaving 13 bases between. This table comes from immunoSEQ multiplex PCR, and its TCRdb copy is limited to in-frame clones, with some not included. This sample has 35,000 to 50,000 clones, with around 84% found just once. The J gene is TRBJ1-5, the V gene TRBV7-9; no firm D call. The TCR comes from a man aged 65-85 years with urothelial cancer. The input for sequencing was PBMCs, taken around atezolizumab (anti-PD-L1) treatment. The CDR3 DNA reads TGTGCCAGCGCCACCGGGAGAGGCAATCAGCCCCAGCATTTT. Residues: CASATGRGNQPQHF. Drawing the rest from reference TRBV7-9 and TRBJ1-5, the complete variable domain is DTGVSQNPRHKITKRGQNVTFRCDPISEHNRLYWYRQTLGQGPEFLTYFQNEAQLEKSRLLSDRFSAERPKGSFSTLEIQRTEQGDSAMYLCASATGRGNQPQHFGDGTRLSIL.